Sequencing of this T cell receptor (beta chain) was carried out in a study of T cell changes during pregnancy in multiple sclerosis. CDR1 and CDR2 (germline): LGHNA, YSLEER. V was trimmed by 2 bases and J by 9 bases, leaving 8 bases between them. The CDR3 contains 12 residues. The assay was immunoSEQ multiplex PCR, and TCRdb's table has in-frame clones only and misses some. Of fewer than 55,000 clones in the sample, 88% were seen once. The origin of this receptor is a female donor in good health, enrolled as a control in a pregnancy study. The sample was CD8+ T cells from peripheral blood mononuclear cells, taken after pregnancy. The J gene is TRBJ2-1, the V gene TRBV4-3, with D unresolved. CDR3 residues: CASSQFTGEQFF. CDR3 sequence (DNA): TGCGCCAGCAGCCAATTTACGGGTGAGCAGTTCTTC.